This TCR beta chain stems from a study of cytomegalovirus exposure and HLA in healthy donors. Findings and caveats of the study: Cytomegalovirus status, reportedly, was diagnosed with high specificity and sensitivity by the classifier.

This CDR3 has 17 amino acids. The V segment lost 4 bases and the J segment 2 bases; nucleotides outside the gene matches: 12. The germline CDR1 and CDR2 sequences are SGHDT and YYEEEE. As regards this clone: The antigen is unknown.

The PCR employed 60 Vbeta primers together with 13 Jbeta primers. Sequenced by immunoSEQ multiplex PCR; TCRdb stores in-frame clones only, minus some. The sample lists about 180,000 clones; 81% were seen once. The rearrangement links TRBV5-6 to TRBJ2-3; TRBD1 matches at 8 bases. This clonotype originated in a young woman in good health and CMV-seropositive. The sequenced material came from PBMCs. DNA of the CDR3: TGTGCCAGCAGCGAGTTCGGACAGGGCCAATTCACAGATACGCAGTATTTT. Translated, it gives CASSEFGQGQFTDTQYF.